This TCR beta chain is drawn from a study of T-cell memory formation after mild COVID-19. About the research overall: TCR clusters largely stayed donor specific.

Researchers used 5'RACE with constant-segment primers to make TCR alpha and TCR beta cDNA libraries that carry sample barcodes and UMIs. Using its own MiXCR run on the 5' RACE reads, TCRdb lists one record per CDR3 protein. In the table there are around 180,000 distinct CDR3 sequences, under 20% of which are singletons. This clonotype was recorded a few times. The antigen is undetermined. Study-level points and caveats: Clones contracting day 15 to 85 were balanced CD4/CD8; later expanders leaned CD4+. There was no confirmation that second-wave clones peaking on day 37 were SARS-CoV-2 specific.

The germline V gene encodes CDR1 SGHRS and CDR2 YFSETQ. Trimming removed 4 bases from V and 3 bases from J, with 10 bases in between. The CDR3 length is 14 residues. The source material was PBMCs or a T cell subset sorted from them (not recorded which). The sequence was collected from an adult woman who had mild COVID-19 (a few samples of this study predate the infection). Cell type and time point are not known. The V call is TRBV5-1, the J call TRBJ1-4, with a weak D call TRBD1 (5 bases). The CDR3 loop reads CASSIGRANEKLFF. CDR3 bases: TGCGCCAGCAGCATCGGCAGGGCTAATGAAAAACTGTTTTTT.